Below, one TCR beta chain is given with its context. TCRdb re-called the PCR reads with MiXCR, one entry per CDR3 protein. This repertoire shows tens of thousands of distinct CDR3 sequences, less than 20% found once; its top ten account for approximately 1.4%. This CDR3 has 17 residues. Germline V gene lookup returns CDR1 SGHVS and CDR2 FNYEAQ. The V end lost 2 bases, the J end lost 1 base, and 16 bases lay between the germline ends. The data were obtained in a study of molecular identifiers for immune sequencing clone quantification. The receptor was derived from a human donor in good health. Some libraries in this study had Jurkat cell RNA spiked in. The sequenced sample consisted of naive CD8+ T cells from blood, with Jurkat cell RNA spiked in. Regarding subset: FACS-sorted CD8+CD4-CCR7+CD45RA+ naive T cells. This rearrangement joins TRBV7-6 to TRBJ2-3; weak D call: TRBD2 (7 bases). CDR3 loop: CASSLNGGGLGTDTQYF. For the CDR3, the DNA is TGTGCCAGCAGCTTAAACGGCGGGGGCCTGGGCACAGATACGCAGTATTTT.